These 26 T cell receptor beta chains originate from one sample sequenced in a study of CD8 T cells in ankylosing spondylitis. TCRdb re-derived calls from the 5' RACE reads in MiXCR, one entry per CDR3 protein. Among roughly 160,000 distinct CDR3 sequences listed, around a tenth were seen once. Sequencing used blood, either unsorted or a sorted T cell fraction (not recorded which). These receptors came from a male donor with ankylosing spondylitis or in good health (not recorded which).

This clonotype came up many times. J is TRBJ2-3 and V is TRBV2; perhaps TRBD2 as D (5 bases). This CDR3 comprises 14 residues. Germline loops: CDR1 SNHLY, CDR2 FYNNEI. Trimming shortened V by 5 bases and J by 6 bases, and 15 bases separated the two germline ends. DNA of the CDR3: TGTGCCAGCAGTATAGGACTTGCCCCGGATACGCAGTATTTT. It encodes CASSIGLAPDTQYF.

This clonotype was recorded many times. CDR3 loop: CASSGPGQGRQPQHF. CDR3 bases: TGTGCCAGCAGCGGACCGGGACAGGGTCGTCAGCCCCAGCATTTT. The gene calls are TRBV9 and TRBJ1-5, with TRBD1 matching over 9 bases. Per germline, CDR1 SGDLS and CDR2 YYNGEE. The CDR3 covers 15 residues. With V trimmed by 3 bases and J by 6 bases, 7 bases remained unmatched. Filled out from reference TRBV9 and TRBJ1-5, the complete variable domain reads DSGVTQTPKHLITATGQRVTLRCSPRSGDLSVYWYQQSLDQGLQFLIQYYNGEERAKGNILERFSAQQFPDLHSELNLSSLELGDSALYFCASSGPGQGRQPQHFGDGTRLSIL.

J is TRBJ1-5 and V is TRBV7-9; D gene ambiguous. This CDR3 comprises 16 residues. Germline CDR1 and CDR2: SEHNR and FQNEAQ (reference sequence). Trimming left V 1 base short and J 2 bases short, with 12 bases between. The CDR3 sequence: CASSLEVGVGNQPQHF. The CDR3 region has the DNA TGTGCCAGCAGCTTAGAGGTCGGGGTGGGCAATCAGCCCCAGCATTTT.

This clonotype was seen many times. This chain joins TRBV10-3 and TRBJ2-2, with a weak D call TRBD2 (6 bases). This CDR3 contains 19 residues. CDR1 is ENHRY and CDR2 is SYGVKD in the germline V gene. The V end was cut by 2 bases, the J end by 3 bases, with 22 bases between. CDR3 in DNA: TGTGCCATCAGTGAGCCCCGCACACACCGAGGCGGGGACACCGGGGAGCTGTTTTTT. This translates into CAISEPRTHRGGDTGELFF.

This clonotype has ten or more counts. CDR3 protein: CASSSASGRVYEQYF. CDR3 nucleotides: TGTGCCAGCAGTTCTGCTAGCGGGAGAGTATACGAGCAGTACTTC. The V call is TRBV12-3 or TRBV12-4, the J call TRBJ2-7; 10 nucleotides align to TRBD2. This CDR3 region has 15 residues. The trim removed 4 bases at V and 4 bases at J, leaving 7 bases unmatched.

This clonotype was seen ten or more times. The chain recombines TRBV12-3 or TRBV12-4 with TRBJ1-6; weak D call: TRBD1 (5 bases). Trimming pared 6 bases from V and 7 bases from J, leaving 16 bases between. The CDR3 contains 15 residues. The CDR3 nucleotides are TGTGCCAGCAGACAGCCTCCAGGGACCAATTCACCCCTCCACTTT. This translates into CASRQPPGTNSPLHF.

This clonotype has ten or more counts. The V gene is TRBV10-3, the J gene TRBJ2-7; D might be TRBD1 (7 bases). Germline values: CDR1 ENHRY, CDR2 SYGVKD. This CDR3 spans 14 amino acids. The V end lost 3 bases, the J end lost 3 bases, and 12 bases lay between the germline ends. CDR3 coding DNA: TGTGCCATCAGTGAAAGTCAGGGGGGCTACGAGCAGTACTTC. It codes for CAISESQGGYEQYF.

This clonotype turned up a few times. V gene TRBV6-1 combines with J gene TRBJ2-7; 10 bases match TRBD2. The CDR3 contains 16 residues. Trimming cost V 2 bases and J 4 bases; bases outside gene matches: 8. The V gene's germline CDR1 is MNHNS and CDR2 SASEGT. The CDR3 loop reads CASSERLAGEGYEQYF. The CDR3 DNA reads as TGTGCCAGCAGTGAACGGCTAGCGGGAGAGGGTTACGAGCAGTACTTC.

This clonotype showed up many times. The chain carries TRBV28 and TRBJ1-4, with no clear D. The germline V gene has CDR1 MDHEN and CDR2 SYDVKM. This CDR3 spans 11 amino acids. Deletions cut 2 bases from V and 8 bases from J, with 3 bases between. CDR3 in amino acids: CASSLKEKLFF. CDR3 in DNA: TGTGCCAGCAGTTTAAAGGAAAAACTGTTTTTT. Combining the CDR3 with reference TRBV28 and TRBJ1-4 gives the whole variable domain DVKVTQSSRYLVKRTGEKVFLECVQDMDHENMFWYRQDPGLGLRLIYFSYDVKMKEKGDIPEGYSVSREKKERFSLILESASTNQTSMYLCASSLKEKLFFGSGTQLSVL.

This clonotype has a count of ten or more. The V call is TRBV20-1, the J call TRBJ2-7; either TRBD1 or TRBD2 may supply D (5 bases each). The germline V gene encodes CDR1 DFQATT and CDR2 SNEGSKA (reference sequence). Deletions cut 6 bases from V and 2 bases from J, with 14 bases between. The CDR3 totals 13 residues. Here the CDR3 DNA reads TGCAGTGCCCCCCGGGACGGGGCCTACGAGCAGTACTTC. Encoded protein: CSAPRDGAYEQYF.

This clonotype was seen a handful of times. V and J are TRBV18 and TRBJ2-7; D remains unclear. The CDR3 has 12 residues. The V end lost 0 bases, the J end lost 4 bases, and 4 bases lay between the germline ends. CDR1 is KGHSH and CDR2 is LQKENI in the germline V gene. The CDR3 nucleotides are TGTGCCAGCTCACCACCAGGTTACGAGCAGTACTTC. It codes for CASSPPGYEQYF.

This clonotype has a handful of counts. The CDR3 sequence is CASSSDRVEYEQYF. CDR3 coding DNA: TGCGCCAGCAGCTCGGACAGGGTTGAGTACGAGCAGTACTTC. The chain combines TRBV5-1 with TRBJ2-7; 8 bases align to TRBD1. The trim removed 3 bases at V and 4 bases at J, leaving 6 bases unmatched. In germline, CDR1 is SGHRS, CDR2 YFSETQ. This CDR3 spans 14 amino acids.

V usage is TRBV3-1 and J usage is TRBJ1-2; 9 nucleotides align to TRBD1. J lost 5 bases, V lost 4 bases, and 14 bases had no gene match. This CDR3 has 17 residues. Germline V gives CDR1 LGHDT, CDR2 YNNKEL (reference sequence). Here the CDR3 reads CASSPSSRGTGWYGYTF. As DNA, the CDR3 is TGTGCCAGCAGCCCTTCAAGCCGCGGGACAGGGTGGTATGGCTACACCTTC.

The chain carries TRBV12-3 or TRBV12-4 and TRBJ1-6, with 8 positions matching TRBD1. Losses at the gene ends were 2 bases for V and 5 bases for J; bases not matched to a gene: 5. This CDR3 is 16 amino acids long. The CDR3 region is CASSLTGGSDNSPLHF. The CDR3 nucleotides read TGTGCCAGCAGTTTAACAGGGGGTAGCGATAATTCACCCCTCCACTTT.

This CDR3 reads CSAARRLAPESYEQYF. The CDR3 DNA follows: TGCAGTGCTGCCCGTAGGCTAGCCCCCGAATCCTACGAGCAGTACTTC. This chain connects TRBV20-1 to TRBJ2-7; tentative D call: TRBD2 (5 bases). This CDR3 has 16 amino acids. Deletions cut 5 bases from V and 1 base from J, with 21 bases between. Germline V gene lookup returns CDR1 DFQATT and CDR2 SNEGSKA (reference sequence).

This clonotype appeared many times. The chain employs TRBV2 and TRBJ2-5, with unresolved D. Trimming cost V 8 bases and J 2 bases, with 15 bases left between them. The CDR3 is made up of 14 amino acids. CDR1 and CDR2 (germline): SNHLY, FYNNEI. The CDR3 protein is CASSYSSEQETQYF. The CDR3 DNA reads TGTGCCAGCTCGTATAGCTCGGAACAAGAGACCCAGTACTTC.

The chain uses TRBV12-3 or TRBV12-4 and TRBJ2-3; D is unresolved. The CDR3 runs to 13 residues. V lost 3 bases and J 6 bases, leaving 10 bases between the germline ends. This chain's CDR3 is CASSFGSRDTQYF. The DNA for the CDR3 is TGTGCCAGCAGTTTTGGTTCCAGGGATACGCAGTATTTT.

Ten or more counts support this clonotype. The chain is built from TRBV6-6 and TRBJ1-1; no clear D gene. From germline, CDR1 is MNHNY and CDR2 SVGAGI (reference sequence). The CDR3 covers 11 residues. The CDR3 DNA reads TGTGCGGGAGGAAGGGACACTGAAGCTTTCTTT. It codes for CAGGRDTEAFF.

This clonotype came up many times. The CDR3 protein is CASSRIGGFYEQYF. As DNA, the CDR3 is TGTGCCAGCAGTCGAATTGGGGGCTTCTACGAGCAGTACTTC. J is TRBJ2-7 and V is TRBV3-1; maybe TRBD1 (6 bases). Germline CDR1 reads LGHDT; CDR2 reads YNNKEL (reference sequence). V dropped 6 bases and J dropped 3 bases, with 15 bases sitting between them. CDR3 size: 14 residues.

This clonotype was seen many times. This chain uses TRBV6-1 with TRBJ2-3; D uncertain. The CDR3 runs 15 residues. Germline V gives CDR1 MNHNS, CDR2 SASEGT. V was clipped by 1 base and J by 1 base, with 9 bases between them. The CDR3 DNA reads TGTGCCAGCAGTGAAGAGGGCTTGCGCACAGATACGCAGTATTTT. This gives the protein CASSEEGLRTDTQYF.

This clonotype showed up many times. One end of the junction fails to match germline, which may point to a read error. V and J are TRBV12-3 or TRBV12-4 and TRBJ2-2; 7 nucleotides line up with TRBD2. CDR3 length equals 15 residues. CDR3 region: CASTREVGNPGELFF. DNA for the CDR3: TGTGCCAGCACCCGGGAGGTAGGGAACCCCGGGGAGCTGTTTTTT.

This clonotype was counted ten times or more. The CDR3 protein is CSVEDGAGADTQYF. The CDR3 nucleotides are TGCAGCGTTGAAGACGGGGCAGGGGCAGATACGCAGTATTTT. This sequence joins TRBV29-1 and TRBJ2-3; a possible D gene is TRBD1 (6 bases). The CDR3 is 14 residues long. CDR1 and CDR2 from the germline V gene are SQVTM and ANQGSEA. V dropped 0 bases and J dropped 4 bases, with 11 bases sitting between them.

The gene calls are TRBV2 and TRBJ2-1, with 7 bases aligning to TRBD1. The CDR3 totals 14 residues. From germline, CDR1 is SNHLY and CDR2 FYNNEI. V was pared by 8 bases and J by 0 bases, with 4 bases of the junction left unmatched. The CDR3 region is CASDRDNSYNEQFF. CDR3 in DNA: TGTGCCAGCGACAGGGACAACTCCTACAATGAGCAGTTCTTC.

This clonotype has ten or more counts. The chain recombines TRBV29-1 with TRBJ2-5; no definite D call. Looked up from germline, CDR1 is SQVTM and CDR2 is ANQGSEA. Trimming pared 2 bases from V and 2 bases from J, leaving 3 bases between. The CDR3 runs 11 residues. DNA for the CDR3: TGCAGCGTTGAACTGCAAGAGACCCAGTACTTC. Protein sequence: CSVELQETQYF.

This clonotype has ten or more counts. The chain couples TRBV29-1 to TRBJ2-5; no clear D. This CDR3 contains 15 residues. Germline CDR1 reads SQVTM; CDR2 reads ANQGSEA. Between the trimmed V and J ends, which lost 0 bases and 6 bases, there was a span of 17 bases. CDR3 residues: CSVEDPWAGEKTQYF. Here the CDR3 DNA reads TGCAGCGTTGAAGATCCCTGGGCAGGAGAGAAGACCCAGTACTTC.

The rearrangement joins TRBV11-2 to TRBJ2-1; D is undetermined. The CDR3 consists of 20 residues. CDR1 and CDR2 from the germline V gene are SGHAT and FQNNGV. Trimming took off 4 bases at V and 0 bases at J, with 25 bases between the two ends. The CDR3 DNA reads as TGTGCCAGCAGCTCCGCCCGTCTCCCTCTATCGGCGAACTCCTACAATGAGCAGTTCTTC. It codes for CASSSARLPLSANSYNEQFF.